Sequencing of this TCR beta chain was carried out in a study of a mutant IDH1 vaccine in newly diagnosed glioma (dated by TCRdb to the early 2020s). For the wider study: Vaccination started 4-6 weeks after radiotherapy alone, or was given together with temozolomide cycles in the groups whose treatment included chemotherapy. Peripheral blood samples were drawn at six visits, namely V03 (baseline), V05, V07, V10, V12 and V13. Of the roughly 31 treated patients, approximately 62% were male and around 40% were female, and the mean age was approximately 39 years. Before enrollment, patients had received standard therapy of radiotherapy alone, temozolomide alone, or radiochemotherapy with temozolomide; most received the combination. Visit V12 was the week-35 safety follow-up and visit V13 was the week-47 end of study. For exploratory analyses, longitudinal TCRB deep sequencing was carried out in around 24 treated patients wherever samples were available.

Library construction relied on the immunoSEQ multiplex PCR assay. Following the manufacturer's protocol, the hsTCRB Kit was used to amplify rearranged TCR beta chain sequences. TCRB libraries were sequenced on an Illumina MiSeq. The source study handled its data this way. The kit vendor's proprietary platform handled demultiplexing, trimming and gene mapping. TCRdb holds this immuneACCESS table with in-frame rearrangements only. Some clones are missing; in checked studies, unresolved V genes explain under half, and the rest has no known cause. V, J and clone size are those of that table, while D and trimming were read from the DNA. In all, the sample holds roughly 60,000 clones, and 75% to 85% of those were seen once. The top ten hold 5.4% of the sample. The sample's time point label is to be understood as: week 35, safety follow-up. Each vaccine dose was 300 ug of a 20-mer mutant IDH1 peptide in Montanide, given subcutaneously with topical imiquimod. Patients received eight vaccinations in weeks 1, 3, 5, 7, 11, 15, 19 and 23, corresponding to visits V03 through V10. All donors had newly diagnosed IDH1-mutant astrocytomas of WHO grade 3 or 4 that showed loss of nuclear ATRX. The samples were drawn from NOA16, a multicentre, single-arm, open-label phase I trial in Germany that tested a mutant IDH1 peptide vaccine in humans for the first time. Genomic DNA for TCRB sequencing was extracted from EDTA blood using the DNeasy Blood and Tissue Kit.

The CDR3, from cysteine to phenylalanine, totals 13 residues. This entry keeps only the CDR3 DNA: 39 bases, framed from base 1. Relative to germline, V is 0 bases shorter and J is 15 bases shorter, with 16 bases between their ends. As encoded in the germline V gene (reference sequence), CDR1 is SGHKS while CDR2 is YYEKEE. Comments on this clone: The antigen it binds to is not known. Base qualities are missing; no much larger clone stands one base away.

Broad study findings and their caveats: Across multiple MHC alleles, vaccine-induced immune responses were seen in around 93% of patients. Pseudoprogression seemed to be unrelated to changes in the top peripheral T cell clonotypes found by TCRB sequencing. It was noted by the authors that analyses of patient blood samples could not be reproduced owing to sample limitations. Selection of PBMC samples for TCRB deep sequencing was based on availability.

The sequence was collected from a man aged 35 to 55 with glioma. The chain employs TRBV5-5 and TRBJ2-1; the D region possibly corresponds to TRBD1 (5 bases align). Specimen: PBMCs, collected from a glioma patient whose treatment included an IDH1 peptide vaccine. The DNA sequence follows: TGTGCCAGCAGCTTGGGGACATTATTAAAATGGTTCTTC. Translation gives CASSLGTLLKWFF.